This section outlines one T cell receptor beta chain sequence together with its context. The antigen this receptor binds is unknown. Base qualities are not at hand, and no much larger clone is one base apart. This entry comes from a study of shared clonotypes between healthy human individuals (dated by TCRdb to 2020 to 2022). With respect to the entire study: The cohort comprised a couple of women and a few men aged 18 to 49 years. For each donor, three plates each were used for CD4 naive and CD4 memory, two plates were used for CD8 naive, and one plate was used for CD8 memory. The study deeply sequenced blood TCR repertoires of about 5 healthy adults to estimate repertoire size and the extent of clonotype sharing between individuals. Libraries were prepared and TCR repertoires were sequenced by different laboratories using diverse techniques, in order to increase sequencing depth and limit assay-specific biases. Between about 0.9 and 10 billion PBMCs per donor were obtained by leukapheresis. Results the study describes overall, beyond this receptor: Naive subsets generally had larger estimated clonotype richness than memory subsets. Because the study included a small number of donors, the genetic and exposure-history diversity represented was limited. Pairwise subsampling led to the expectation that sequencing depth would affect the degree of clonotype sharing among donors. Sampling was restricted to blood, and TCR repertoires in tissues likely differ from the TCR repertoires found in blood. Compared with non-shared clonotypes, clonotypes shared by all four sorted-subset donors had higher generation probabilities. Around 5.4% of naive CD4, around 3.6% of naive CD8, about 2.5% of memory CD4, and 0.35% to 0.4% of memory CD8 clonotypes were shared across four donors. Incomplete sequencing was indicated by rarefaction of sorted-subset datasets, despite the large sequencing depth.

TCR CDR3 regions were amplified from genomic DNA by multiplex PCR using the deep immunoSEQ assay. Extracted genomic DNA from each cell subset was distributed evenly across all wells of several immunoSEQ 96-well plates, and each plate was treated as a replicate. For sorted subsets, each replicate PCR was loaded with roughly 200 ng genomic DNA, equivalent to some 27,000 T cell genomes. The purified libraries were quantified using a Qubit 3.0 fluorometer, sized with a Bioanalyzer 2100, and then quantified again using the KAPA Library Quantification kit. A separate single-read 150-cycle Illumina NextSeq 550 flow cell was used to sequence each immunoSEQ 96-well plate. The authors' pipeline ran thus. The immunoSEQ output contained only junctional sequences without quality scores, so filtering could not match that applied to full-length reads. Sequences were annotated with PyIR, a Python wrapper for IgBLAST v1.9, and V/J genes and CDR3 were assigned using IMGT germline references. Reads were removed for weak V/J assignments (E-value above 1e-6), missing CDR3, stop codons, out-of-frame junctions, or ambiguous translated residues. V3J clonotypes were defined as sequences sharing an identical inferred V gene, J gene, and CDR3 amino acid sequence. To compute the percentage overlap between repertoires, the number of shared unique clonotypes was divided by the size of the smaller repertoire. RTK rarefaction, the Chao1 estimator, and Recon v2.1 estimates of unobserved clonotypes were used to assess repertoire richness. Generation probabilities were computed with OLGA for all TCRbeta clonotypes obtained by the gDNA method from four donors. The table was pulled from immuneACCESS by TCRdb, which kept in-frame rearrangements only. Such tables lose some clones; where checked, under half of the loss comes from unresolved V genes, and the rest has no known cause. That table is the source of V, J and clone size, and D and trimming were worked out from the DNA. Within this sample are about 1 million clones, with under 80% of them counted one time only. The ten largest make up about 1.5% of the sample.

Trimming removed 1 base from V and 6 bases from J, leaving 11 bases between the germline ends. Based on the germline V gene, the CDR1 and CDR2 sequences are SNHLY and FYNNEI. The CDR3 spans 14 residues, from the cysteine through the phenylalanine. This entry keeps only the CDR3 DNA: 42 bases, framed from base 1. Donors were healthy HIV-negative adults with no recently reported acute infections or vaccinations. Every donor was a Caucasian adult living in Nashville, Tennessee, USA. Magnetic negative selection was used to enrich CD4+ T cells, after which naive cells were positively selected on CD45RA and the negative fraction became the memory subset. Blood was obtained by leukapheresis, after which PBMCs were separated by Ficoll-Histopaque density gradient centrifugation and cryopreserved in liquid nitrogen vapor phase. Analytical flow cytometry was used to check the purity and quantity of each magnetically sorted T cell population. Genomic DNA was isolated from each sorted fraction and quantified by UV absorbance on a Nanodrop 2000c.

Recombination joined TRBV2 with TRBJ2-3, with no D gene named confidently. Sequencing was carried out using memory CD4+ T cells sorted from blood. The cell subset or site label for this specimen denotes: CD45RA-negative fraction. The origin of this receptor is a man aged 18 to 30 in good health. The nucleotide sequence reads TGTGCCAGCAGTGAAGGCAGGAGTGGGGATACGCAGTATTTT. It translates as CASSEGRSGDTQYF. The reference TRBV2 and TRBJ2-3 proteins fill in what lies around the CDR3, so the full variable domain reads EPEVTQTPSHQVTQMGQEVILRCVPISNHLYFYWYRQILGQKVEFLVSFYNNEISEKSEIFDDQFSVERPDGSNFTLKIRSTKLEDSAMYFCASSEGRSGDTQYFGPGTRLTVL.